The text below deals with one T cell receptor beta chain. Its antigen is unidentified. The data belong to a study of Ad26.COV2.S vaccination and SARS-CoV-2 variants. Looking at the study overall: Donor allocation was to the COV1001 Ad26.COV2.S trial arm.

The treatment: some 20 received Ad26.COV2.S at low or high dose, single or two shots; 5 received placebo; per-sample allocation not given. On day 63 after the first injection, vaccine and placebo recipients gave samples. Study-level results: The authors reported substantial breadth in spike-specific CD8+ and CD4+ T cell responses after vaccination.

The CDR3 has 14 residues. The ends were cut back, 3 bases at V and 4 bases at J, with 12 bases in the middle. Germline V gives CDR1 SGHDN, CDR2 FVKESK. The protocol was immunoSEQ multiplex PCR, while the TCRdb copy is restricted to in-frame clones and leaves out a portion. The sample includes approximately 400,000 clones, 70% to 90% of them seen just once. The chain combines TRBV14 with TRBJ1-2; D is uncertain. The clonotype was recovered from a person aged 18-65 years who received the Ad26.COV2.S COVID-19 vaccine or a placebo. The source material was peripheral blood, sampled in a trial of Ad26.COV2.S vaccine versus placebo. As DNA, the CDR3 is TGTGCCAGCAGCCAGGACTCATTTACCTATGGCTACACCTTC. Protein product: CASSQDSFTYGYTF.